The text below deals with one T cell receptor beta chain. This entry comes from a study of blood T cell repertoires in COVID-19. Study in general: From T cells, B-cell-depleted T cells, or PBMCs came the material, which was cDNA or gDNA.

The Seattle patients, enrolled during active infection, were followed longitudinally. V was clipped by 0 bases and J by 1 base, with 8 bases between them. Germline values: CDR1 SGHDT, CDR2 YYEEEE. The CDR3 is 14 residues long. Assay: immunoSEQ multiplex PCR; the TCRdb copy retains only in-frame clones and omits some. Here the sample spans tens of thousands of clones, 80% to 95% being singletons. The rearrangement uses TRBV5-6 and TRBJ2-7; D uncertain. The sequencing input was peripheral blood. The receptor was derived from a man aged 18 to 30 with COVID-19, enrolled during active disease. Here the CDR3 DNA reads TGTGCCAGCAGCTTGGTCACGGTATCCTACGAGCAGTACTTC. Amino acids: CASSLVTVSYEQYF. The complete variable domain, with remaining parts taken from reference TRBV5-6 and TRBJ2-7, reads DAGVTQSPTHLIKTRGQQVTLRCSPKSGHDTVSWYQQALGQGPQFIFQYYEEEERQRGNFPDRFSGHQFPNYSSELNVNALLLGDSALYLCASSLVTVSYEQYFGPGTRLTVT.